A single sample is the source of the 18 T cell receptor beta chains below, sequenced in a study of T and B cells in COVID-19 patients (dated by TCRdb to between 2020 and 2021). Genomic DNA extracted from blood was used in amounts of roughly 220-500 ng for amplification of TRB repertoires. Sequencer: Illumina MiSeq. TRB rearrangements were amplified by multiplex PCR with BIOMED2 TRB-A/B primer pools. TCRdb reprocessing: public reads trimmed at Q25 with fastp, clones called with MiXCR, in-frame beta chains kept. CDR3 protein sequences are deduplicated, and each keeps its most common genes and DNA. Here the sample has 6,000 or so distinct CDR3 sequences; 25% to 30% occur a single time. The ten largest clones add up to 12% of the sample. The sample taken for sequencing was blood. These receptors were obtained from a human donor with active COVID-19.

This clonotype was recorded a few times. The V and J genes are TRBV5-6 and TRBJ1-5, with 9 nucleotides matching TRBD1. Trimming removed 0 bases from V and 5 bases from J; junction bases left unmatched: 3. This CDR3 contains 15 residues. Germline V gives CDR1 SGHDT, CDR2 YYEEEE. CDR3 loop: CASSLGGTGYQPQHF. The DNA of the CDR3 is TGTGCCAGCAGCTTGGGGGGGACAGGGTATCAGCCCCAGCATTTT.

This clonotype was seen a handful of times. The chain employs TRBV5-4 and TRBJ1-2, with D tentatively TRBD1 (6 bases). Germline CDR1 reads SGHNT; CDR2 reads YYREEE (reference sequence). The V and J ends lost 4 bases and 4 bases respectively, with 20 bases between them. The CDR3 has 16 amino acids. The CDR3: CASSLNAGQGFYGYTF. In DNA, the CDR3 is TGTGCCAGCAGCCTGAACGCGGGGCAGGGGTTCTATGGCTACACCTTC.

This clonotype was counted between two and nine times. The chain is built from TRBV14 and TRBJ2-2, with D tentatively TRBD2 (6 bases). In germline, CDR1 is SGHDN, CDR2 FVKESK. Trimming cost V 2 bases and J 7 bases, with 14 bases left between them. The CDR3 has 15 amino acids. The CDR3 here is CASSQTLAGSGELFF. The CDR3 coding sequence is TGTGCCAGCAGCCAAACCTTAGCCGGGAGCGGGGAGCTGTTTTTT. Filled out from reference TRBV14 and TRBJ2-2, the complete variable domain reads EAGVTQFPSHSVIEKGQTVTLRCDPISGHDNLYWYRRVMGKEIKFLLHFVKESKQDESGMPNNRFLAERTGGTYSTLKVQPAELEDSGVYFCASSQTLAGSGELFFGEGSRLTVL.

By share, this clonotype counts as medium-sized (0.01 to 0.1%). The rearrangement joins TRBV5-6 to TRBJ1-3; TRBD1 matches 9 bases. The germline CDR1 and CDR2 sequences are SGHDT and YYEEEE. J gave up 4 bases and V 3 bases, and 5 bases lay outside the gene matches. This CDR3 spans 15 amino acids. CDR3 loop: CASSSQGARGNTIYF. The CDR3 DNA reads TGTGCCAGCAGCTCACAGGGGGCGCGAGGAAACACCATATATTTT.

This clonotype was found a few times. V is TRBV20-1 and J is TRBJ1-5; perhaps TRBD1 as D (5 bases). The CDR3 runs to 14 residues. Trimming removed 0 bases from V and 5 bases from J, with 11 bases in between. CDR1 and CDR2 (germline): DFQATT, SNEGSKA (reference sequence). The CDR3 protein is CSARDGVGDQPQHF. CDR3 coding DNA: TGCAGTGCTAGAGATGGCGTAGGGGATCAGCCCCAGCATTTT.

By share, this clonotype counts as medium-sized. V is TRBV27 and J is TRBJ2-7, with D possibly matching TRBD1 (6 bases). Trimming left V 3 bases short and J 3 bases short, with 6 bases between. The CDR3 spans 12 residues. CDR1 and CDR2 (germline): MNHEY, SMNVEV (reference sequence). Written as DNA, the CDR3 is TGTGCCAGCAGTTTCAGGGGCTACGAGCAGTACTTC. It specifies CASSFRGYEQYF.

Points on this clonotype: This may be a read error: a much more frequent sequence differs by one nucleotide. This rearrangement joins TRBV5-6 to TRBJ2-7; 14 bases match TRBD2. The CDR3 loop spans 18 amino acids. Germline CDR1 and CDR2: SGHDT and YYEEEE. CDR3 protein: CASSSTSGRAWGGYVQYF. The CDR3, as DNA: TGTGCCAGCAGTTCGACTAGCGGGAGGGCCTGGGGGGGGTACGTGCAGTACTTC.

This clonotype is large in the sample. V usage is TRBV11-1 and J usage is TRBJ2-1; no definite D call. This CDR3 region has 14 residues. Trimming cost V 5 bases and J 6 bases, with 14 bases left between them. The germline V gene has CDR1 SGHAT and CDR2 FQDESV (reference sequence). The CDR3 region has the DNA TGTGCCAGCAGCCGACGCGACATTCGCAATGAGCAGTTCTTC. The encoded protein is CASSRRDIRNEQFF.

CDR3 nucleotides: TGCGCCAGCAGCTTGGGGCTCAGACTCTACGAGCAGTACTTC. Its translation is CASSLGLRLYEQYF. The rearrangement uses TRBV5-1 and TRBJ2-7; the D is unclear. Germline values: CDR1 SGHRS, CDR2 YFSETQ. The CDR3 runs 14 residues. The germline V and J ends were trimmed by 0 bases and 3 bases, with 10 bases remaining between them.

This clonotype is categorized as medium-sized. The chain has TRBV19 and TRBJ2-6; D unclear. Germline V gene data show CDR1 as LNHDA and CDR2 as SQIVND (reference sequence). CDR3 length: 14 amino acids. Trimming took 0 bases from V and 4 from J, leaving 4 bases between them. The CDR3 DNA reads TGTGCCAGTAGTATAGACTGGGGGGCCAACGTCCTGACTTTC. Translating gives CASSIDWGANVLTF.

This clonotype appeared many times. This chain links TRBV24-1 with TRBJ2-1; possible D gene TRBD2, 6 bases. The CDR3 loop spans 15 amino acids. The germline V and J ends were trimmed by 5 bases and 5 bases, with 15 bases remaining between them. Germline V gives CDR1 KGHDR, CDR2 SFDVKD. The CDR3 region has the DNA TGTGCCACCAGTGCCAAATTAGGGACTCACAATGAGCAGTTCTTC. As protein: CATSAKLGTHNEQFF.

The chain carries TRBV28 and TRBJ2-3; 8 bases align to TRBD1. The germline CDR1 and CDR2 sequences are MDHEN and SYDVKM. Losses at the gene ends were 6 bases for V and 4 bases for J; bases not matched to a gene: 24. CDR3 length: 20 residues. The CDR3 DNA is TGTGCCAGCAGACTGTACTCGTCCCAGGGGGCCCCCGGTAGATCAGATACGCAGTATTTT. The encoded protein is CASRLYSSQGAPGRSDTQYF.

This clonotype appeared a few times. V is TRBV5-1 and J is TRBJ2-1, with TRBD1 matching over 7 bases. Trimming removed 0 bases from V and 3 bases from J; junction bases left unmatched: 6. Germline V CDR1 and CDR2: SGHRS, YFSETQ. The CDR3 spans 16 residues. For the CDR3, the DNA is TGCGCCAGCAGCTTGGCAGGCAGGGGGTACTACAATGAGCAGTTCTTC. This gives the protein CASSLAGRGYYNEQFF.

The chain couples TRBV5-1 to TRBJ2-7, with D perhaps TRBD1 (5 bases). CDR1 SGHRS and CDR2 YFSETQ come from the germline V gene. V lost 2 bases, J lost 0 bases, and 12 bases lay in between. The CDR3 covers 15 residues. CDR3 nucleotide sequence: TGCGCCAGCAGCTTCCTGGGGCCGACCTCCTACGAGCAGTACTTC. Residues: CASSFLGPTSYEQYF.

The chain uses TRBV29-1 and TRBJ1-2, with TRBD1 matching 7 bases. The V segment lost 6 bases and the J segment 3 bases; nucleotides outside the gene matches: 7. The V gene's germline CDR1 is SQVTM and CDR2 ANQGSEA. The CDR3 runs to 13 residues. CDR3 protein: CSVPQGLYYGYTF. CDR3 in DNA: TGCAGCGTCCCACAGGGGCTATACTATGGCTACACCTTC.

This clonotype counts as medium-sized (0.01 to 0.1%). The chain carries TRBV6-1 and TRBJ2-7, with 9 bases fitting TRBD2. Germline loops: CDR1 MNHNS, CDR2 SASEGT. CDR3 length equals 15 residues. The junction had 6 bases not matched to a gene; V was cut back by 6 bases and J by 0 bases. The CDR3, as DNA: TGTGCCAGCAGAGCCAGCGGGAGGAGCTCCTACGAGCAGTACTTC. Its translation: CASRASGRSSYEQYF.

In DNA form, the CDR3 reads TGTGCCAGCAGGACGGGACTAGCGGGACCCTATACGCAGTATTTT. Translation gives CASRTGLAGPYTQYF. The chain joins TRBV6-2 or TRBV6-3 to TRBJ2-3; TRBD2 aligns across 13 bases. The length of the CDR3 is 15 residues. Germline V gene data show CDR1 as MNHEY and CDR2 as SVGEGT. The J segment lost 7 bases and the V segment lost 6 bases, leaving 7 bases of the junction unmatched.

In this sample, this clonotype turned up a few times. The CDR3, as DNA: TGTGCCAGCGGAGCTTACTACACCGGGGAGCTGTTTTTT. This translates into CASGAYYTGELFF. This chain links TRBV7-2 with TRBJ2-2; D gene ambiguous. This CDR3 contains 13 residues. Germline V gene lookup returns CDR1 SGHTA and CDR2 FQGNSA. Trimming took off 8 bases at V and 3 bases at J, with 10 bases between the two ends.